Described below is a single T cell receptor beta chain sequence and its context. Only one count was recorded for this clone. Its binding antigen is unknown. The junction does not match germline at one end; this may be a read error. This sample was taken from a study of cytomegalovirus exposure and HLA in healthy donors (dated 2017 in TCRdb). Some background on the complete study: The roughly 670 repertoires of the first cohort and the approximately 110 validation repertoires were produced on the same platform, according to a later analysis. The study aimed to test whether cataloging public T cell receptors could reveal signatures of past pathogen exposure. A separate validation cohort of some 130 different subjects was used in addition to the roughly 670-subject first cohort. To predict cytomegalovirus infection status, the study brought together high-throughput TCR immunosequencing, statistical association of individual TCRs with disease status, and machine learning. Results the study describes overall, beyond this receptor: A later analysis had no HLA typing for the validation cohort, so co-occurrence there was scored across all 120 or so repertoires. According to the authors, the approach could potentially be generalized to other disease states and immunological phenotypes. Subsequent analysis determined that TCRs grouped into clusters in the first cohort also showed a tendency toward co-occurrence across the roughly 120 validation repertoires, and 85% to 95% of cluster scores exceeded 0. While some public TCRs were present in many individuals, most TCR sequences turned up only very rarely across donors. In vitro tests confirmed that a few of the cytomegalovirus-associated TCR beta chains recognize cytomegalovirus antigens. The study gave a list of 150 to 200 TCR beta chains associated with cytomegalovirus. The classifier was reported to diagnose cytomegalovirus status with high specificity and sensitivity in both the original cohort and the validation cohort.

To prepare the library, the immunoSEQ multiplex PCR assay was applied. Under the source paper's analysis protocol: A statistical classification framework was developed to diagnose cytomegalovirus status using the catalog of TCR beta chain sequences. TCRdb holds this immuneACCESS table with in-frame rearrangements only. Some clones are missing; in checked studies, unresolved V genes explain under half, and the rest has no known cause. D and trimming come from the DNA, and the V and J calls and clone size come from that table. The sample records roughly 330,000 clones, around 90% of which are singletons. The ten largest clones capture approximately 1.1% of the sample. Separate from the roughly 650-subject first cohort, the validation cohort of about 130 subjects was the group to which the donors belonged. Including cysteine and phenylalanine, the CDR3 has 14 amino acids. The CDR3 DNA has 42 bases and is translated from base 1. The germline V gene (reference sequence) yields MNHEY for CDR1 and SMNVEV for CDR2.

The chain joins TRBV27 to TRBJ2-5, with an unclear D gene assignment. Sequenced material: PBMCs. This sequence originates from a woman aged 30 to 39 in good health and CMV-seropositive. For the CDR3, the sequence is CASSERSGQATQYF. Here is the DNA: TGTGCCAGCAGTGAGCGATCGGGCCAAGCGACCCAGTACTTC.